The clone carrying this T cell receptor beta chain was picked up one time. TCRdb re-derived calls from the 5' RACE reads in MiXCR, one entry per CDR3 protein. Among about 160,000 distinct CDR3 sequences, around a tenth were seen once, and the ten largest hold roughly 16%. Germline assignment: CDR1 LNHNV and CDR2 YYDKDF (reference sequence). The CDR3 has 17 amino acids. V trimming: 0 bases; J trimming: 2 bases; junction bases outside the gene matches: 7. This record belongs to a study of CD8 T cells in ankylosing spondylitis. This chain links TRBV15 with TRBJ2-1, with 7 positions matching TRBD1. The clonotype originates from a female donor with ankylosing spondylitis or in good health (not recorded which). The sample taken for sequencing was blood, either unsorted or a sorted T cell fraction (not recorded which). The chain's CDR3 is CATSRDRPGTAYNEQFF. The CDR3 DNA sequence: TGTGCCACCAGCAGAGATCGCCCCGGGACAGCCTACAATGAGCAGTTCTTC.